Shown below are 26 T cell receptor beta chains from a single sample sequenced in a study of shared clonotypes between healthy human individuals. Naive CD8 cells comprised CD45RO-negative, CCR7-positively selected cells, excluding terminally differentiated effector memory CD45RA+ cells. Profiled with immunoSEQ multiplex PCR; TCRdb holds only in-frame clones, not every one. The data show around 2.1 million clones, approximately 94% seen once. What was sequenced was naive CD8+ T cells from PBMCs. The source of these receptors is a man between 18 and 29 years old in good health. Some clones in this sample may be carry-over from other donors' samples.

CDR3 bases: TGCGCCAGCAGCCAAGATCTCATACCTAGCGTAACAACACCCTACGAGCAGTACTTC. This sequence encodes CASSQDLIPSVTTPYEQYF. The chain is built from TRBV4-1 and TRBJ2-7; perhaps TRBD2 as D (6 bases). The V gene lost 0 bases and the J gene lost 2 bases, with 23 bases spanning the gap. Germline CDR1 reads MGHRA; CDR2 reads YSYEKL. The CDR3 runs 19 residues.

The V and J genes are TRBV14 and TRBJ1-4; weak D call: TRBD1 (6 bases). Looked up from germline, CDR1 is SGHDN and CDR2 is FVKESK. Deletions cut 2 bases from V and 4 bases from J, with 11 bases between. The CDR3 runs 15 residues. This CDR3 reads CASSQRNRVNEKLFF. The CDR3 DNA reads TGTGCCAGCAGCCAAAGGAACAGGGTTAATGAAAAACTGTTTTTT.

V usage is TRBV28 and J usage is TRBJ2-7; 8 nucleotides agree with TRBD1. CDR3 length: 15 residues. V gave up 4 bases and J gave up 3 bases; unmatched junction bases: 8. The germline CDR1 and CDR2 sequences are MDHEN and SYDVKM. The CDR3 region is CASSWEGQGGYEQYF. Here the CDR3 DNA reads TGTGCCAGCAGTTGGGAAGGACAGGGTGGCTACGAGCAGTACTTC.

This clone was detected once. This chain joins TRBV7-9 and TRBJ1-2; D is ambiguous. From germline, CDR1 is SEHNR and CDR2 FQNEAQ (reference sequence). V lost 1 base to trimming and J lost 4 bases, with 13 bases between them. The CDR3 sequence is 15 residues long. This chain's CDR3 is CASSLDWTYPYGYTF. The CDR3 region has the DNA TGTGCCAGCAGCTTAGACTGGACGTATCCCTATGGCTACACCTTC.

This chain connects TRBV12-5 to TRBJ2-3; the D gene is possibly TRBD1 (6 bases). Deletions cut 5 bases from V and 1 base from J, with 13 bases between. The germline V gene has CDR1 LGHNT and CDR2 FRNRAP. This CDR3 comprises 15 residues. CDR3 DNA: TGTGCTAGTGGTAACGACAGGTTCCGCACAGATACGCAGTATTTT. It specifies CASGNDRFRTDTQYF.

This chain links TRBV27 with TRBJ2-7, with 9 bases lining up with TRBD2. V was pared by 5 bases and J by 4 bases, with 9 bases of the junction left unmatched. The CDR3 loop spans 15 amino acids. Per germline, CDR1 MNHEY and CDR2 SMNVEV (reference sequence). CDR3 in DNA: TGTGCCAGCAGTCCCCGGGGCGGGGGGGTTTACGAGCAGTACTTC. Translating it yields CASSPRGGGVYEQYF.

V gene TRBV19 combines with J gene TRBJ1-2, with 9 bases matching TRBD1. In germline, CDR1 is LNHDA, CDR2 SQIVND (reference sequence). CDR3 size: 14 residues. V lost 4 bases to trimming and J lost 5 bases; unmatched junction nucleotides: 5. The CDR3 is CASSTGTGTYGYTF. In DNA, the CDR3 is TGTGCCAGTAGTACCGGGACAGGGACGTATGGCTACACCTTC.

The rearrangement joins TRBV27 to TRBJ2-7; TRBD2 agrees at 7 bases. V trimming: 6 bases; J trimming: 2 bases; junction bases outside the gene matches: 19. CDR3 size: 18 residues. Germline V CDR1 and CDR2: MNHEY, SMNVEV (reference sequence). The CDR3 DNA reads TGTGCCAGCAGCTTTACCCGGGCTAGCGGAACTCTCACCTACGAGCAGTACTTC. Translated, it gives CASSFTRASGTLTYEQYF.

The V call is TRBV2, the J call TRBJ2-5; D possibly corresponds to TRBD2 (5 bases). The germline V gene has CDR1 SNHLY and CDR2 FYNNEI. The CDR3 length is 14 residues. Trimming cost V 3 bases and J 1 base, with 9 bases left between them. The CDR3 DNA reads as TGTGCCAGCAGTGATGCGGACTTCCAAGAGACCCAGTACTTC. The encoded protein is CASSDADFQETQYF.

This chain connects TRBV5-1 to TRBJ1-1; D is undetermined. This CDR3 comprises 13 residues. Germline-derived CDR1 and CDR2 are SGHRS and YFSETQ. CDR3 coding DNA: TGCTCCTCGGCCTTGGGGATGAACACTGAAGCTTTCTTT. This translates into CSSALGMNTEAFF.

CDR3 amino acids: CASSSRERGSTDTQYF. The CDR3 DNA sequence: TGTGCCAGCAGCTCCCGGGAGCGGGGTAGCACAGATACGCAGTATTTT. The V gene is TRBV13, the J gene TRBJ2-3; TRBD2 matches 7 bases. CDR1 and CDR2 (germline): PRHDT, FYEKMQ (reference sequence). V lost 4 bases, J lost 0 bases, and 7 bases stayed unmatched. This CDR3 spans 16 amino acids. Supplemented by reference TRBV13 and TRBJ2-3, the full variable domain reads AAGVIQSPRHLIKEKRETATLKCYPIPRHDTVYWYQQGPGQDPQFLISFYEKMQSDKGSIPDRFSAQQFSDYHSELNMSSLELGDSALYFCASSSRERGSTDTQYFGPGTRLTVL.

The CDR3 loop is CATSPPLRGWDGYTF. The CDR3 DNA reads TGTGCCACCAGTCCTCCTCTTAGGGGGTGGGATGGCTACACCTTC. The chain joins TRBV15 to TRBJ1-2; a weak D match, TRBD1 (6 bases). Germline V gene data show CDR1 as LNHNV and CDR2 as YYDKDF (reference sequence). The CDR3 spans 15 residues. V lost 6 bases, J lost 6 bases, and 20 bases lay in between.

This clone has just one count. The chain couples TRBV6-5 to TRBJ2-2; D gene uncertain. The germline V and J ends were trimmed by 2 bases and 0 bases, with 10 bases remaining between them. The CDR3 extends over 16 amino acids. Germline V lookup: CDR1 MNHEY, CDR2 SVGAGI. The CDR3 nucleotides read TGTGCCAGCAGTTACACGGACGGCGCGAACACCGGGGAGCTGTTTTTT. Translated, it gives CASSYTDGANTGELFF.

The genes are TRBV10-2 and TRBJ2-4; TRBD1 aligns across 7 bases. This CDR3 is 12 amino acids long. Germline V lookup: CDR1 WSHSY, CDR2 SAAADI. The V gene end was trimmed by 6 bases and the J gene end by 7 bases; junction bases not matched to a gene: 3. The DNA of the CDR3 is TGCGCCAGCAGGGAGACAGGGAACATTCAGTACTTC. Encoded protein: CASRETGNIQYF.

The chain uses TRBV29-1 and TRBJ1-3; possible D gene TRBD1, 5 bases. The CDR3 extends over 13 amino acids. Germline V gene sequence: CDR1 SQVTM, CDR2 ANQGSEA. V was trimmed by 6 bases and J by 0 bases, leaving 9 bases between them. The CDR3 here is CSVRDPSGNTIYF. For the CDR3, the DNA is TGCAGCGTGCGGGACCCCTCTGGAAACACCATATATTTT.

The gene calls are TRBV4-1 and TRBJ1-5; D gene uncertain. This CDR3 has 17 amino acids. Trimming removed 1 base at V and 0 bases at J, with 13 bases between. The germline gives CDR1 MGHRA, CDR2 YSYEKL. In DNA form, the CDR3 reads TGCGCCAGCAGCCAAGTACCCGGGATCTTTAGCAATCAGCCCCAGCATTTT. This translates into CASSQVPGIFSNQPQHF.

The rearrangement uses TRBV5-1 and TRBJ1-1; D is undetermined. This CDR3 has 15 residues. CDR1 is SGHRS, CDR2 YFSETQ, per germline. Deletions cut 3 bases from V and 1 base from J, with 13 bases between. The CDR3, as DNA: TGCGCCAGCAGCTACGTACGGTCCGGGAACACTGAAGCTTTCTTT. It is translated as CASSYVRSGNTEAFF.

The chain carries TRBV27 and TRBJ2-1; D gene unclear. This CDR3 comprises 13 residues. Trimming removed 8 bases at V and 3 bases at J, with 11 bases between. From germline, CDR1 is MNHEY and CDR2 SMNVEV (reference sequence). The chain's CDR3 is CASARTIYNEQFF. CDR3 in DNA: TGTGCCAGCGCTCGGACGATCTACAATGAGCAGTTCTTC.

The chain recombines TRBV19 with TRBJ1-1; 7 positions agree with TRBD1. V trimming: 10 bases; J trimming: 3 bases; junction bases outside the gene matches: 11. The length of the CDR3 is 14 residues. Germline values: CDR1 LNHDA, CDR2 SQIVND (reference sequence). Here the CDR3 reads CATKGRDSYTEAFF. The CDR3 DNA is TGTGCCACCAAGGGGCGGGACAGCTACACTGAAGCTTTCTTT.

Concerning this clone: At the DNA level, this CDR3 is encoded by other sequences in the same sample as well. V gene TRBV19 combines with J gene TRBJ1-1; D call uncertain. CDR3 length: 11 amino acids. V lost 3 bases, J lost 3 bases, and 2 bases lay in between. The germline V gene has CDR1 LNHDA and CDR2 SQIVND (reference sequence). The CDR3 loop reads CASSIYTEAFF. The CDR3 region has the DNA TGTGCCAGTAGTATCTACACTGAAGCTTTCTTT.

This clone was recorded only once. The rearrangement uses TRBV10-3 and TRBJ1-2; D remains ambiguous. Per germline, CDR1 ENHRY and CDR2 SYGVKD. Trimming pared 0 bases from V and 10 bases from J, leaving 18 bases between. The CDR3 has 15 residues. The CDR3 DNA is TGTGCCATCAGTGAGTCTCCGGTAGGGCCCGATGACTACACCTTC. This encodes CAISESPVGPDDYTF.

The V call is TRBV15, the J call TRBJ1-5; no reliable D call. Germline CDR1 is LNHNV and CDR2 is YYDKDF (reference sequence). The CDR3 is 15 residues long. CDR3 protein: CATGRSSLSNQPQHF. CDR3 coding DNA: TGTGCAACGGGCCGGTCCTCTCTCTCCAATCAGCCCCAGCATTTT.

The chain recombines TRBV7-6 with TRBJ2-7; maybe TRBD2 (5 bases). Germline V gene data show CDR1 as SGHVS and CDR2 as FNYEAQ. Trimming cost V 5 bases and J 1 base, with 9 bases left between them. The CDR3 has 13 amino acids. The DNA of the CDR3 is TGTGCCAGCAGCGGTCGGGGATCCTACGAGCAGTACTTC. Translating it yields CASSGRGSYEQYF. Supplemented by reference TRBV7-6 and TRBJ2-7, the full variable domain reads GAGVSQSPRYKVTKRGQDVALRCDPISGHVSLYWYRQALGQGPEFLTYFNYEAQQDKSGLPNDRFSAERPEGSISTLTIQRTEQRDSAMYRCASSGRGSYEQYFGPGTRLTVT.

The rearrangement links TRBV5-8 to TRBJ2-1; 11 nucleotides match TRBD2. There are 15 residues in the CDR3. With 4 bases clipped from V and 9 bases from J, the junction kept 9 bases outside the gene matches. Looked up from germline, CDR1 is SGHTS and CDR2 is YDEGEE. The CDR3 region has the DNA TGTGCCAGCAGCCCAACGGGGCTAGCGGGAGGTGAGCAGTTCTTC. Protein product: CASSPTGLAGGEQFF.

This chain links TRBV7-9 with TRBJ2-1, with no clear D. V was shortened by 5 bases and J by 0 bases, with 11 bases between the two germline ends. Germline CDR1 reads SEHNR; CDR2 reads FQNEAQ (reference sequence). CDR3 size: 15 residues. CDR3 in amino acids: CASSTRFLSYNEQFF. The CDR3 nucleotides read TGTGCCAGCAGCACCCGATTCCTCTCCTACAATGAGCAGTTCTTC. The full variable domain, its missing parts supplied by reference TRBV7-9 and TRBJ2-1, is DTGVSQNPRHKITKRGQNVTFRCDPISEHNRLYWYRQTLGQGPEFLTYFQNEAQLEKSRLLSDRFSAERPKGSFSTLEIQRTEQGDSAMYLCASSTRFLSYNEQFFGPGTRLTVL.

The chain links TRBV28 to TRBJ1-1; D may be TRBD1 (6 bases). CDR1 MDHEN and CDR2 SYDVKM come from the germline V gene. The CDR3 has 17 amino acids. The V and J ends lost 3 bases and 7 bases respectively, with 24 bases between them. The CDR3, as DNA: TGTGCCAGCAGTTTCACTGGCGGGGGCGGGAGCCACGGTGAAGCTTTCTTT. As protein: CASSFTGGGGSHGEAFF.